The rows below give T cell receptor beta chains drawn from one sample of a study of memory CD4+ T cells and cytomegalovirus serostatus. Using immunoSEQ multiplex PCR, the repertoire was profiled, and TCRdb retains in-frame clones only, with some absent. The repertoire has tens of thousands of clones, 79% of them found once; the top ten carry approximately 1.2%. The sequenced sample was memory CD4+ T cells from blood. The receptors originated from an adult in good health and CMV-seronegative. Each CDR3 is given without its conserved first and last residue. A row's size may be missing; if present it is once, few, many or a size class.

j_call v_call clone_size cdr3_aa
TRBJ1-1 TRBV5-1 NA ASSLQDLNTEAF
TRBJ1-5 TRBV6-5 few ASSYSGPGKGQPQH
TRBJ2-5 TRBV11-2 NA ASSEGGVETQY
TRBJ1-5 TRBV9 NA ASSVGGSNQPQH
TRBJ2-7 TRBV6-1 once ASTPADLNYEQY
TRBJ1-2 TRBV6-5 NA ASRDSTYGYT
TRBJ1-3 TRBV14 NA ASSQRRRNTGNTIY
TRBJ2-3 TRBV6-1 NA ASRIGLAGTDTQY
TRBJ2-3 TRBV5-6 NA ASSGDARGDTQY
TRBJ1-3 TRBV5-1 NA ASSLAAAGTGNTIY
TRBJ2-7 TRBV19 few ASSSSGYEQY
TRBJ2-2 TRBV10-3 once AISDRGRDTGELF
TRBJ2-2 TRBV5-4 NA ASSVDRTGELF
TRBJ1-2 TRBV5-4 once ASSLGQGRNGYT
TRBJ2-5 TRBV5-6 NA ASRPGGRSETQY
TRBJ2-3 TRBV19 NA ASRAGATDTQY
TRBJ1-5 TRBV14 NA ASSQFQGQPQH
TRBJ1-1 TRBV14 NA ASSQETGRTEAF
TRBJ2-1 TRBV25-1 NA ASSAEGQGLAGVLEQF
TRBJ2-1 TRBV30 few AWRRRAGVKSYNEQF
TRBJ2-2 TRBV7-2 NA ASSLEAPRRTGELF
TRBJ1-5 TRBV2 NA ASKGEGNQPQH
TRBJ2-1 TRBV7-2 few ASSLQVAGAYNEQF
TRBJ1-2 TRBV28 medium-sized ASSLVGNYGYT
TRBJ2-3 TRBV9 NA ASSVYWESDTQY
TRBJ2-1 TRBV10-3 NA ATGRGEGPGEQF
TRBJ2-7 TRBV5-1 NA ASSLADGTGGSGYEQY
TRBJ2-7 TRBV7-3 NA ASSLHEQY
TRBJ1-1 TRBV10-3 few AISERGTEAF
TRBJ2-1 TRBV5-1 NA ASSLTSGRAGDNEQF
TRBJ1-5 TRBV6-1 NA ASKSRTESNQPQH
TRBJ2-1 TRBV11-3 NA ASSVGPDEQF